The sequence of this TCR beta chain was determined in a study of blood T cell repertoires in COVID-19. As for the study in general: PBMCs, B-cell-depleted T cells, or T cells provided the cDNA or gDNA that made up the material.

CDR1 and CDR2 (germline): MNHEY, SMNVEV (reference sequence). After removal of 6 bases from V and 2 bases from J, the junction contained 6 bases not matched to a gene. This CDR3 has 15 residues. Participant reports of clinical history set cohort assignment. Authors' analysis steps: Cell counts per sample came from amplifying reference gene primers. Sequencing was performed with immunoSEQ multiplex PCR; in TCRdb, only in-frame clones are kept and a portion is missing. The V and J calls and clone size come from that table; D and trimming were worked out from the DNA. Among over 350,000 clones listed, 87% were seen once.

The clonotype originates from a woman under 30 with acute COVID-19. Material for sequencing was PBMCs or T cells enriched from blood (not recorded which). The chain is built from TRBV27 and TRBJ2-3, with 9 bases identical to TRBD2. The CDR3 DNA follows: TGTGCCAGCAGACTAGCGGGTGTCAACACAGATACGCAGTATTTT. It is translated as CASRLAGVNTDTQYF.